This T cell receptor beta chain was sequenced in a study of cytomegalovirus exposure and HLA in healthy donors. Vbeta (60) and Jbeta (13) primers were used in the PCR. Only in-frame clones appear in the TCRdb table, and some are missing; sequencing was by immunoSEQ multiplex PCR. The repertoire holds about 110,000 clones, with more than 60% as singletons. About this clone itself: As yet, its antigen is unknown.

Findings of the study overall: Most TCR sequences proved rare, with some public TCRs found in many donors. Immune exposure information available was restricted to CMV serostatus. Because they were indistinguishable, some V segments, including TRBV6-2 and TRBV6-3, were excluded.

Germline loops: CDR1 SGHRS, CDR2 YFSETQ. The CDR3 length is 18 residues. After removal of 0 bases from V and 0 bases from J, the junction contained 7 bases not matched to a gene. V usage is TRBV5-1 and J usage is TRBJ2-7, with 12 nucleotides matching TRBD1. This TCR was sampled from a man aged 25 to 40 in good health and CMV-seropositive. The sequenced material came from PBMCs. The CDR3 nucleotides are TGCGCCAGCAGCTTGGCGGGACAGGGGGCTACCAGCTCCTACGAGCAGTACTTC. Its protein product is CASSLAGQGATSSYEQYF.